Listed below are T cell receptor beta chains from one sample, sequenced in a study of response to subunit inactivated influenza vaccine. TCRdb reprocessed the RT-PCR reads via MiXCR and lists one record per CDR3 protein. The sample consists of about 520,000 distinct CDR3 sequences, 7.2% of them appearing once. The starting material was PBMCs from blood, obtained approximately 25 months after vaccination. The receptor set was obtained from a man aged 45-69 years who received an inactivated influenza vaccine. CDR3s include the opening cysteine and the closing phenylalanine or tryptophan. Some rows mark clone size as missing; the rest say once, few, many or name a class of expanded clone.

J,size,length,V,CDR3
TRBJ2-2,many,15,TRBV27,CASSRRDSNTGELFF
TRBJ2-7,.,13,TRBV29-1,CSVGGQGRLEQYF
TRBJ1-2,.,14,TRBV12-3/TRBV12-4,CASNRRGGAGDYTF
TRBJ1-1,.,13,TRBV18,CASSRDTLAEAFF
TRBJ2-3,.,16,TRBV5-1,CASSLAVTSLGDTQYF
TRBJ2-7,.,13,TRBV12-3/TRBV12-4,CASTLAGTYEQYF
TRBJ2-7,many,15,TRBV10-3,CAISEPGTSTYEQYF
TRBJ2-2,.,16,TRBV7-8,CASRATGTENTGELFF
TRBJ2-1,.,14,TRBV3-1,CASSPGLAGDEQFF
TRBJ2-7,many,12,TRBV11-3,CASSFGTNEQYF
TRBJ2-2,many,14,TRBV6-1,CASSRQSNTGELFF
TRBJ2-1,few,12,TRBV12-5,CASGFRGNEQFF
TRBJ2-7,few,14,TRBV27,CASSLGTGGFEQYF
TRBJ2-7,many,15,TRBV20-1,CSARDGAESSYEQYF
TRBJ2-7,.,12,TRBV3-1,CASSQVGTAQYF
TRBJ2-7,.,15,TRBV7-6,CASSFADRGRYEQYF
TRBJ2-6,many,14,TRBV6-1,CASRVYSGANVLTF
TRBJ2-7,.,16,TRBV20-1,CSARGRTSGMNYEQYF
TRBJ2-2,.,14,TRBV6-5,CASSYDYLTGELFF
TRBJ1-2,many,16,TRBV3-1,CASSQDLNRDIYGYTF
TRBJ1-6,many,14,TRBV6-5,CASSSGTYNSPLHF
TRBJ2-6,.,17,TRBV5-1,CASSPGSFLSGANVLTF
TRBJ2-7,many,14,TRBV14,CASSQEQGAGEQYF
TRBJ2-3,few,14,TRBV5-1,CASSVGGGADTQYF
TRBJ2-1,many,15,TRBV12-3/TRBV12-4,CASSPGGRSYNEQFF
TRBJ1-2,.,16,TRBV5-4,CASSLAFVGQAIGYTF
TRBJ2-7,many,15,TRBV4-2,CASSERAGGTYEQYF
TRBJ2-1,many,13,TRBV28,CASSHPRFGEQFF
TRBJ2-2,.,17,TRBV4-2,CASSPGTSGLGTGELFF
TRBJ2-1,many,14,TRBV24-1,CATSEQGYHNEQFF
TRBJ2-5,few,16,TRBV5-1,CASSLALAGNQETQYF
TRBJ1-1,many,15,TRBV5-1,CASTQNGGLWTEAFF
TRBJ2-7,.,16,TRBV19,CASSPYRGNHLREQYF
TRBJ2-3,many,14,TRBV25-1,CASSGQGGPDTQYF
TRBJ2-2,many,17,TRBV6-2/TRBV6-3,CASSPGTSGRRGGELFF
TRBJ2-7,many,13,TRBV30,CAWSLTGVYEQYF
TRBJ2-3,many,11,TRBV29-1,CSVDRSYTQYF
TRBJ2-1,many,15,TRBV2,CASSEARTGDGEQFF
TRBJ2-1,few,18,TRBV11-1,CASSLALGGLAGYNEQFF
TRBJ2-7,few,15,TRBV4-3,CASSQGGGRAYEQYF
TRBJ2-4,few,14,TRBV7-2,CASSLSIGENIQYF
TRBJ2-1,few,15,TRBV13,CASSLATSGRNEQFF
TRBJ2-7,few,16,TRBV12-3/TRBV12-4,CASSLGAGMGSGEQYF
TRBJ1-5,once,14,TRBV28,CASIYGLGNQPQHF
TRBJ1-3,.,16,TRBV30,CAWSVFGAFSGNTIYF
TRBJ2-3,few,17,TRBV5-5,CASSLAGTTLSTDTQYF
TRBJ1-2,many,13,TRBV7-9,CASGTGRLHGYTF
TRBJ2-7,many,11,TRBV2,CASSAKYEQYF
TRBJ2-1,few,10,TRBV29-1,CSVGDNEQFF
TRBJ2-7,few,14,TRBV20-1,CSARGDGGTYEQYF
TRBJ2-1,.,15,TRBV2,CASSGTSGRDGEQFF
TRBJ2-2,.,14,TRBV6-5,CASSYIGGTWELFF
TRBJ2-7,few,15,TRBV12-3/TRBV12-4,CASSQAGTGKYEQYF
TRBJ1-6,few,12,TRBV12-3/TRBV12-4,CASKLGTSPLHF